This T cell receptor beta chain originates from a study of OX40 agonist ivuxolimab in advanced cancers. Across the study: Intravenous ivuxolimab was administered to patients every 2 weeks at 0.01 to 10 mg/kg.

In germline, CDR1 is ENHRY, CDR2 SYGVKD. This CDR3 region has 14 residues. V was pared by 2 bases and J by 1 base, with 8 bases between. The data were produced by immunoSEQ multiplex PCR, yet TCRdb's version contains in-frame clones alone and is incomplete. The sample lists about 48,000 clones; about nine tenths were seen once. The source is an adult with an advanced solid tumor such as melanoma, head and neck, liver or kidney cancer. The input for sequencing was CD4+ or CD8+ T cells sorted from blood, taken in a trial of the OX40 agonist ivuxolimab. This chain joins TRBV10-3 and TRBJ2-5, with D tentatively TRBD1 or TRBD2 (5 bases each). The CDR3 loop is CAISERDLQETQYF. The CDR3 DNA reads as TGTGCCATCAGTGAGCGGGACCTCCAAGAGACCCAGTACTTC.